This T cell receptor beta chain was documented in a study of T cell responses to AZD1222 COVID-19 vaccine. Measured with immunoSEQ multiplex PCR; TCRdb has only the in-frame clones, and not every one. The repertoire consists of 140,000 or so clones, with under 95% occurring once and the leading ten covering roughly 2%. Per the germline V gene, CDR1 is SGHRS and CDR2 is YFSETQ. The length of the CDR3 is 21 residues. V shed 1 base and J shed 8 bases, with 33 bases lying between them. The sequencing here drew on peripheral blood, taken on day 0 of AZD1222 vaccination. The J gene is TRBJ1-4, the V gene TRBV5-1; tentative D call: TRBD1 (5 bases). The sequence was obtained from an adult in good health. This CDR3 is CASSLRARTVNAGGRGEKLFF. The DNA of the CDR3 is TGCGCCAGCAGCTTGCGGGCGCGTACGGTAAATGCTGGGGGGAGAGGCGAAAAACTGTTTTTT. Combining the CDR3 with reference TRBV5-1 and TRBJ1-4 gives the whole variable domain KAGVTQTPRYLIKTRGQQVTLSCSPISGHRSVSWYQQTPGQGLQFLFEYFSETQRNKGNFPGRFSGRQFSNSRSEMNVSTLELGDSALYLCASSLRARTVNAGGRGEKLFFGSGTQLSVL.